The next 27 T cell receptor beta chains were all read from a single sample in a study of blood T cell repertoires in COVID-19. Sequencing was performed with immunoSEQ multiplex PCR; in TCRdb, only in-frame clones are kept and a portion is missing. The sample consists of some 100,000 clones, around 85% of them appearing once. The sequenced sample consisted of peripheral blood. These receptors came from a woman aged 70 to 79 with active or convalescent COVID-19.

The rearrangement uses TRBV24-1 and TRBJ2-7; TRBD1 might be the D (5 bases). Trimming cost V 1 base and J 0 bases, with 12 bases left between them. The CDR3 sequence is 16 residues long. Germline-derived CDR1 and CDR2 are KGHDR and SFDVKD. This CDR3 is CATSDLLSDSSYEQYF. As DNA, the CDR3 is TGTGCCACCAGTGATTTACTTTCAGACAGCTCCTACGAGCAGTACTTC.

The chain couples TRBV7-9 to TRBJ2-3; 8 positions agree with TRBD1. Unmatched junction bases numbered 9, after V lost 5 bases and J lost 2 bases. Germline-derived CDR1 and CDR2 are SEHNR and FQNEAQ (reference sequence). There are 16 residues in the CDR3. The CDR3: CASSRSGTGSTDTQYF. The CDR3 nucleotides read TGTGCCAGCAGCAGATCCGGGACAGGTTCCACAGATACGCAGTATTTT. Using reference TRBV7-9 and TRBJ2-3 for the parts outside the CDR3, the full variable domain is DTGVSQNPRHKITKRGQNVTFRCDPISEHNRLYWYRQTLGQGPEFLTYFQNEAQLEKSRLLSDRFSAERPKGSFSTLEIQRTEQGDSAMYLCASSRSGTGSTDTQYFGPGTRLTVL.

In nucleotides, the CDR3 is TGTGCCAGCAGCTTCCGGGGGGGATTTTCCTACGAGCAGTACTTC. Protein: CASSFRGGFSYEQYF. The chain employs TRBV5-5 and TRBJ2-7, with 8 bases fitting TRBD2. This CDR3 has 15 residues. With V trimmed by 2 bases and J by 1 base, 5 bases remained unmatched. Germline V gives CDR1 SGHKS, CDR2 YYEKEE (reference sequence).

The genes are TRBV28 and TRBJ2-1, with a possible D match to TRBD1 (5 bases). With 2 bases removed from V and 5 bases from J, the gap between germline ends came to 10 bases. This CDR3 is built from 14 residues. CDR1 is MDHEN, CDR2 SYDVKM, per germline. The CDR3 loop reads CASSLRQGNNEQFF. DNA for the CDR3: TGTGCCAGCAGTTTAAGGCAGGGCAACAATGAGCAGTTCTTC.

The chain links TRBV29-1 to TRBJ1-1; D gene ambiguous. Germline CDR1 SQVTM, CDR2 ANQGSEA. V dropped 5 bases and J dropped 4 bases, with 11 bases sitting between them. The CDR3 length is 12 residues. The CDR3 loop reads CSVITRTTEAFF. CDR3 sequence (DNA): TGCAGCGTTATAACTCGAACCACTGAAGCTTTCTTT.

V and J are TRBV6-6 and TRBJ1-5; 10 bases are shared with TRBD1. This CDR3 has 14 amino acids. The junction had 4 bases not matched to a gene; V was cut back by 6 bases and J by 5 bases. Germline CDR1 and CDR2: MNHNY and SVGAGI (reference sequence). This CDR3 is CASSFGTGDQPQHF. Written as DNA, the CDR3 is TGTGCCAGCAGCTTCGGGACAGGGGATCAGCCCCAGCATTTT.

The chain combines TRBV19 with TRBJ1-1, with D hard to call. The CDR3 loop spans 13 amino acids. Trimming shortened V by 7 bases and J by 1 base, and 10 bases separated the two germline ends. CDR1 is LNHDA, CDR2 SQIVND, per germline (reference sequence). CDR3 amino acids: CASKDRGNTEAFF. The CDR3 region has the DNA TGTGCCAGTAAAGACCGCGGGAACACTGAAGCTTTCTTT.

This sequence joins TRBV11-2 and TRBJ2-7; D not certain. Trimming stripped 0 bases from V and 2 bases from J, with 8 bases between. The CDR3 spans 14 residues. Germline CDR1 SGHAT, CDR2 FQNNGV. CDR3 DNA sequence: TGTGCCAGCAGCTTAGATTTCCTAGCCTACGAGCAGTACTTC. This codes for CASSLDFLAYEQYF.

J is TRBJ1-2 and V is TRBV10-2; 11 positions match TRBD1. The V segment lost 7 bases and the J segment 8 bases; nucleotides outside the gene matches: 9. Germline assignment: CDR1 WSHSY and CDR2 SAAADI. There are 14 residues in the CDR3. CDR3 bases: TGCGCCAGCACCCCTACCAGGACAGGGGGCGGCTACACCTTC. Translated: CASTPTRTGGGYTF.

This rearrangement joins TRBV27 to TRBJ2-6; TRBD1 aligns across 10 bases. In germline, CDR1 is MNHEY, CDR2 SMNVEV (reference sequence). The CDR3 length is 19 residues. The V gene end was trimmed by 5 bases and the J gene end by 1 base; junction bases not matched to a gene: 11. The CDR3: CASSRIRQGAVSGANVLTF. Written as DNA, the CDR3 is TGTGCCAGCAGTAGAATTAGACAGGGGGCCGTGTCTGGGGCCAACGTCCTGACTTTC.

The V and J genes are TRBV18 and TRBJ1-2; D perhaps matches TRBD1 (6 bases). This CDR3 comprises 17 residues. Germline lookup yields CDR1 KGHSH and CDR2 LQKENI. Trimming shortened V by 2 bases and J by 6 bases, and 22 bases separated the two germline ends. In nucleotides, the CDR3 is TGTGCCAGCTCACCAGCGCGCCTGACAGGTTCCTTTAATGGCTACACCTTC. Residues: CASSPARLTGSFNGYTF.

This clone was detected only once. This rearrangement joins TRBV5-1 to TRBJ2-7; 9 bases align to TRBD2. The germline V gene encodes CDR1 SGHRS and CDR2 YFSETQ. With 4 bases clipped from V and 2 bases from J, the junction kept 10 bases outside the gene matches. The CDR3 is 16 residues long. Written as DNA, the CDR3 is TGCGCCAGCAGCCCAAGGTTAGCGGGGGCCCCCTACGAGCAGTACTTC. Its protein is CASSPRLAGAPYEQYF.

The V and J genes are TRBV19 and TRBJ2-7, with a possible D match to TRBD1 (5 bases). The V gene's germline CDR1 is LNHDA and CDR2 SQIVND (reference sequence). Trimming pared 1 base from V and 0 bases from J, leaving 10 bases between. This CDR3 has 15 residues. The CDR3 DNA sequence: TGTGCCAGTAGTATAGGGGGCCAGGGCTCCTACGAGCAGTACTTC. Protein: CASSIGGQGSYEQYF.

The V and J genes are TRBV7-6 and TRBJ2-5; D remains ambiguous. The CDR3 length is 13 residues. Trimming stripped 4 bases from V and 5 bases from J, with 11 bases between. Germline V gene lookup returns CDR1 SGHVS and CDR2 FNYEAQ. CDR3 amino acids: CASSSSFRETQYF. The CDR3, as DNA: TGTGCCAGCAGCTCCTCGTTCAGGGAGACCCAGTACTTC.

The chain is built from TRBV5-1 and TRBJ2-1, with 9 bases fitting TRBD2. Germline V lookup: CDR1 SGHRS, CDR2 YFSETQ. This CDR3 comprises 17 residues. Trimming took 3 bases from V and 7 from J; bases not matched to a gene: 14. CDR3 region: CASSSGLKAGGRNEQFF. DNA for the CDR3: TGCGCCAGCAGCTCTGGACTAAAAGCGGGGGGCAGAAATGAGCAGTTCTTC.

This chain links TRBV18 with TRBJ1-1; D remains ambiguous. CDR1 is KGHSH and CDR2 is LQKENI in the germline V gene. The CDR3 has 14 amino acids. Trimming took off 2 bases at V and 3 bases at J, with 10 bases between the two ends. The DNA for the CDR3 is TGTGCCAGCTCACCATCGTCGAGAGACACTGAAGCTTTCTTT. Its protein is CASSPSSRDTEAFF.

CDR3 bases: TGTGCCAGCAGCGTACAGGGGTTAGTCACTGAAGCTTTCTTT. Translating it yields CASSVQGLVTEAFF. J is TRBJ1-1 and V is TRBV2, with TRBD1 matching 7 bases. J lost 4 bases, V lost 6 bases, and 8 bases had no gene match. The CDR3 loop spans 14 amino acids. CDR1 is SNHLY and CDR2 is FYNNEI in the germline V gene.

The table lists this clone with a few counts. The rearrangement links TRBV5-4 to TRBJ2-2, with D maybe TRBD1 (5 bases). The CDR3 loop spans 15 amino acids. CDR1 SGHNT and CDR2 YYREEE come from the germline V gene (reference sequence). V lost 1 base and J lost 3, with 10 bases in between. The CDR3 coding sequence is TGTGCCAGCAGCTTGTGGGGCCGGGACACCGGGGAGCTGTTTTTT. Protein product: CASSLWGRDTGELFF. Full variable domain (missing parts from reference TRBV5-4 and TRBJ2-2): ETGVTQSPTHLIKTRGQQVTLRCSSQSGHNTVSWYQQALGQGPQFIFQYYREEENGRGNFPPRFSGLQFPNYSSELNVNALELDDSALYLCASSLWGRDTGELFFGEGSRLTVL.

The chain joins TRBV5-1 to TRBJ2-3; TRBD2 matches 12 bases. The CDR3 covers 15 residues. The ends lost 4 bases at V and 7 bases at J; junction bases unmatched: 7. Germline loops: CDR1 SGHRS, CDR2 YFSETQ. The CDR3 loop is CASSPLAGGGNTQYF. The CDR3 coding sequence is TGCGCCAGCAGCCCACTAGCGGGGGGAGGTAATACGCAGTATTTT. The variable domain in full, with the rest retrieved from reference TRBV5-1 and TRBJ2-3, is KAGVTQTPRYLIKTRGQQVTLSCSPISGHRSVSWYQQTPGQGLQFLFEYFSETQRNKGNFPGRFSGRQFSNSRSEMNVSTLELGDSALYLCASSPLAGGGNTQYFGPGTRLTVL.

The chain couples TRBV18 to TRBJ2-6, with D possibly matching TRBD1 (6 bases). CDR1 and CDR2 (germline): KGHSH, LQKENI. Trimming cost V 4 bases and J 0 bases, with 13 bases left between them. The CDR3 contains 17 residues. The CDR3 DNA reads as TGTGCCAGCTCACATAGGGACAAGAGCTCTGGGGCCAACGTCCTGACTTTC. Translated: CASSHRDKSSGANVLTF.

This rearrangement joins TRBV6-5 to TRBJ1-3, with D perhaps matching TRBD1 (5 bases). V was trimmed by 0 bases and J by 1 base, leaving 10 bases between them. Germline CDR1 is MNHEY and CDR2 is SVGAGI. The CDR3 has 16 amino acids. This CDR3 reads CASSYSKGASGNTIYF. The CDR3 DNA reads TGTGCCAGCAGTTACTCGAAAGGGGCGTCTGGAAACACCATATATTTT.

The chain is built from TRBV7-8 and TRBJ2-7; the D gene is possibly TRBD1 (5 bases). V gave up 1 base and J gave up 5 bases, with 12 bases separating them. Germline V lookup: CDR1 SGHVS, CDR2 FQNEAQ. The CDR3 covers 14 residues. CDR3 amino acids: CASSLVVQGNEQYF. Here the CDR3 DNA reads TGTGCCAGCAGCTTAGTAGTTCAGGGCAACGAGCAGTACTTC.

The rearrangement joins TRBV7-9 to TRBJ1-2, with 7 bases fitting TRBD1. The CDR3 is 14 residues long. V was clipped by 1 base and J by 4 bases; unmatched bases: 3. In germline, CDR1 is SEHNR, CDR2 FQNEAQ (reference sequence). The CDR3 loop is CASSLGDSPYGYTF. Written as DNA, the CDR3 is TGTGCCAGCAGCTTAGGGGACAGCCCCTATGGCTACACCTTC.

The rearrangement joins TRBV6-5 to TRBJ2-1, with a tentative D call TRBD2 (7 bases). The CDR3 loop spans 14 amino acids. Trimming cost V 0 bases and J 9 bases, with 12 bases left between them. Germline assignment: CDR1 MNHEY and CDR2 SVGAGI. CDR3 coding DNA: TGTGCCAGCAGTTACTCGACGGGGGGCACTGAGCAGTTCTTC. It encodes CASSYSTGGTEQFF.

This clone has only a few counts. CDR3 DNA: TGTGCCAGCAGCTTAGCGGGACAGGGATACGAGCAGTACTTC. It is translated as CASSLAGQGYEQYF. The V gene is TRBV7-9, the J gene TRBJ2-7, with TRBD1 matching over 9 bases. Germline trimming cut 0 bases from V and 4 bases from J; bases unmatched to any gene: 1. Germline values: CDR1 SEHNR, CDR2 FQNEAQ (reference sequence). This CDR3 spans 14 amino acids.

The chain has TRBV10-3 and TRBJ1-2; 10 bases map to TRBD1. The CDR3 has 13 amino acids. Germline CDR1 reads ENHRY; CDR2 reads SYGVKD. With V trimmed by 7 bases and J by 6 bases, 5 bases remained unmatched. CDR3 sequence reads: CAIMPGQGHGYTF. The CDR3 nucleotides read TGTGCCATCATGCCGGGACAGGGGCATGGCTACACCTTC.

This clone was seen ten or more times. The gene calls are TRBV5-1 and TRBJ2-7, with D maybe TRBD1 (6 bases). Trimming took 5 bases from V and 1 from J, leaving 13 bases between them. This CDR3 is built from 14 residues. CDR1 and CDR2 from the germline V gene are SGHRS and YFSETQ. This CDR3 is CASSRTASSYEQYF. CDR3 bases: TGCGCCAGCAGTCGGACAGCGAGTTCCTACGAGCAGTACTTC. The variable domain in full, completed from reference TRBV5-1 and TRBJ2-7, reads KAGVTQTPRYLIKTRGQQVTLSCSPISGHRSVSWYQQTPGQGLQFLFEYFSETQRNKGNFPGRFSGRQFSNSRSEMNVSTLELGDSALYLCASSRTASSYEQYFGPGTRLTVT.